Below, one T cell receptor beta chain is given with its context. The data are from a study of blood T cell repertoires in COVID-19. Across the study: Acute and convalescent COVID-19 samples came from the United States, Italy and Spain. T cells, B-cell-depleted T cells, or PBMCs supplied cDNA or gDNA.

Cohort 3 donors counted as recovered after two negative PCRs, clearance, or resolved symptoms. In the study's own analysis: Amplifying reference gene primers gave estimates of nucleated cell counts. Repertoires were generated with immunoSEQ multiplex PCR, while TCRdb's copy carries only in-frame clones and drops some. V, J and clone size are taken as reported in that table, and D and trimming were inferred from the DNA itself. This table holds around 300,000 clones, roughly 90% found once. The specimen sequenced was PBMCs or T cells enriched from blood (not recorded which). The clonotype comes from a woman aged 45-59 years who had recovered from COVID-19.

The chain's CDR3 is CAISEPGLGGVPDTQYF. The CDR3 DNA reads TGTGCCATCAGTGAGCCGGGGTTGGGGGGAGTGCCAGATACGCAGTATTTT. The rearrangement uses TRBV10-3 and TRBJ2-3; D might be TRBD2 (6 bases). V lost 2 bases, J lost 4 bases, and 19 bases lay in between. This CDR3 has 17 amino acids. The germline V gene encodes CDR1 ENHRY and CDR2 SYGVKD.